This TCR beta chain appears in the sequencing data of a study of shared T cell receptors in the human thymus. The data were produced by immunoSEQ multiplex PCR, yet TCRdb's version contains in-frame clones alone and is incomplete. The sample yields a few hundred thousand clones, approximately 95% seen once. This clone was observed once. Trimming took 3 bases from V and 8 from J; bases not matched to a gene: 12. In germline, CDR1 is MGHRA, CDR2 YSYEKL. This CDR3 is built from 16 residues. The sequenced sample was thymocytes. The TCR sequence derives from a human donor. The V gene is TRBV4-1, the J gene TRBJ2-1, with TRBD1 matching over 8 bases. The CDR3: CASSQVDRVVVDEQFF. In DNA, the CDR3 is TGCGCCAGCAGCCAGGTGGACAGGGTCGTAGTGGATGAGCAGTTCTTC.